A selection of T cell receptor beta chains follows, all from one sample in a study of blood T cell repertoires in COVID-19. TCRdb's table, derived via immunoSEQ multiplex PCR, lists solely in-frame clones and lacks some. The table has more than 350,000 clones, more than 70% seen once; the top ten hold around 3%. The source material was peripheral blood. These receptors were collected from a woman aged 25 to 39 with COVID-19, enrolled during active disease. CDR3s include the opening cysteine and the closing phenylalanine or tryptophan. The D gene is left open where the match is weak.

TRBJ1-2	TRBV5-4	NA	TGTGCCAGCAGCTTGAATCAGGGATCAACCTATGGCTACACCTTC	CASSLNQGSTYGYTF
TRBJ2-1	TRBV19	NA	TGTGCCAGTAGTATTCGGGTAGGCGGAAATGAGCAGTTCTTC	CASSIRVGGNEQFF
TRBJ2-7	TRBV18	NA	TGTGCCAGCTCACCTGGAGGGGACGAGCAGTACTTC	CASSPGGDEQYF
TRBJ2-5	TRBV7-8	TRBD2	TGTGCCAGCAGCTCCCTGGGGGGGACTAGTCCTCGAGAGACCCAGTACTTC	CASSSLGGTSPRETQYF
TRBJ2-1	TRBV7-9	TRBD2	TGTGCCAGCCCGAACCAAGCGGGGGATACCTACAATGAGCAGTTCTTC	CASPNQAGDTYNEQFF
TRBJ2-3	TRBV5-5	NA	TGTGCCAGCAGCTTGGACAGTACGAGCACAGATACGCAGTATTTT	CASSLDSTSTDTQYF
TRBJ2-2	TRBV7-2	TRBD1	TGTGCCAGCAGCCAGTATCCGGGACAGGGATTCGGCGGGGAGCTGTTTTTT	CASSQYPGQGFGGELFF
TRBJ2-3	TRBV19	NA	TGTGCCAGTAGTATAGGGCAGGGGACAGATACGCAGTATTTT	CASSIGQGTDTQYF
TRBJ1-2	TRBV9	NA	TGTGCCAGCAGCCCAAGACAGGACCCCAGGTATGGCTACACCTTC	CASSPRQDPRYGYTF
TRBJ2-2	TRBV6-5	NA	TGTGCCAGCCGGGATATGGGGTACACCGGGGAGCTGTTTTTT	CASRDMGYTGELFF
TRBJ1-3	TRBV4-3	NA	TGCGCCAGCAGCCAACGCTTAGGACTGGCCGTTGGCTCTGGAAACACCATATATTTT	CASSQRLGLAVGSGNTIYF
TRBJ2-3	TRBV7-7	NA	TGTGCTAGCAGCCTCGGGGGGCCAGGAGATACGCAGTATTTT	CASSLGGPGDTQYF
TRBJ2-7	TRBV6-6	NA	TGTGCCAGCAGCCGCCCCGACAGGCTCGGCGAGCAGTACTTC	CASSRPDRLGEQYF
TRBJ2-1	TRBV19	TRBD1	TGTGCCAGTAGTATCCGACAGGGGTCCTACAATGAGCAGTTCTTC	CASSIRQGSYNEQFF
TRBJ2-2	TRBV10-1	NA	TGCGCCTCGGCGGAGAACACCGGGGAGCTGTTTTTT	CASAENTGELFF
TRBJ2-5	TRBV3-1/TRBV3-2	NA	TGTGCCAGCAGCACCCCCGAGGACTCCCAAGAGACCCAGTACTTC	CASSTPEDSQETQYF
TRBJ1-2	TRBV7-2	TRBD1	TGTGCCAGCAGCTTAGGTTGGACAGGGGGCAACTATGGCTACACCTTC	CASSLGWTGGNYGYTF
TRBJ2-7	TRBV7-2	TRBD2	TGTGCCAGCAGCCAATTCGCGACCGGGACTAGCGACGGCGAGCAGTACTTC	CASSQFATGTSDGEQYF
TRBJ2-1	TRBV5-1	TRBD1	TGCGCCAGCAGCTGGGGGACAGTGATTTCCTACAATGAGCAGTTCTTC	CASSWGTVISYNEQFF
TRBJ2-2	TRBV10-2	TRBD2	TGCGCCAGCAGTGCCGGGAGGGGGAACACCGGGGAGCTGTTTTTT	CASSAGRGNTGELFF
TRBJ1-1	TRBV2	NA	TGTGCCAGCAGTGGTCTCGCTGAAGCTTTCTTT	CASSGLAEAFF
TRBJ1-4	TRBV12-5	TRBD1	TGTGCTAGTGGTTTGTATTTGGACAGGTACCCGTTGGGGGCAACTAATGAAAAACTGTTTTTT	CASGLYLDRYPLGATNEKLFF
TRBJ1-2	TRBV29-1	NA	TGCAGCGTTGAAATCCCGGGTCCAAACGCCTATGGCTACACCTTC	CSVEIPGPNAYGYTF